The 3 T cell receptor beta chains given below trace back to one sample, sequenced in a study of spatial heterogeneity in lung cancer. The time point is: sample taken at primary tumor resection. No cells were sorted before sequencing. The whole RNA sequenced was extracted from tumor, nontumor lung or frozen PBMC. Via MiXCR, TCRdb re-called the 5' RACE reads, giving one row per CDR3 protein. The sample carries some 87,000 distinct CDR3 sequences, 7% to 9% recorded once. Sequenced material: PBMCs, taken at surgery. These receptors all stem from a male donor with early-stage non-small cell lung cancer.

This chain uses TRBV29-1 with TRBJ2-7; weak D call: TRBD2 (6 bases). Trimming pared 2 bases from V and 3 bases from J, leaving 14 bases between. The germline V gene has CDR1 SQVTM and CDR2 ANQGSEA. The CDR3 length is 14 residues. The CDR3 protein is CSVELMGRRYEQYF. The CDR3 DNA is TGCAGCGTTGAACTAATGGGGAGGCGCTACGAGCAGTACTTC.

This clonotype turned up a few times. The CDR3 coding sequence is TGTGCCAGCAGTGACTTCCGACAGACTCCTTCTGGAAACACCATATATTTT. This gives the protein CASSDFRQTPSGNTIYF. This chain joins TRBV6-4 and TRBJ1-3, with D tentatively TRBD1 (5 bases). Trimming stripped 1 base from V and 1 base from J, with 14 bases between. The CDR3 length is 17 residues. Germline V lookup: CDR1 MRHNA, CDR2 SNTAGT.

This clonotype came up a few times. This chain joins TRBV28 and TRBJ1-6; D is unclear. Germline CDR1 MDHEN, CDR2 SYDVKM. CDR3 size: 16 residues. V lost 2 bases and J lost 9, with 17 bases in between. The DNA for the CDR3 is TGTGCCAGCAGTTTAGGTTCCCAGAGCACCATTTCACCCCTCCACTTT. This codes for CASSLGSQSTISPLHF.